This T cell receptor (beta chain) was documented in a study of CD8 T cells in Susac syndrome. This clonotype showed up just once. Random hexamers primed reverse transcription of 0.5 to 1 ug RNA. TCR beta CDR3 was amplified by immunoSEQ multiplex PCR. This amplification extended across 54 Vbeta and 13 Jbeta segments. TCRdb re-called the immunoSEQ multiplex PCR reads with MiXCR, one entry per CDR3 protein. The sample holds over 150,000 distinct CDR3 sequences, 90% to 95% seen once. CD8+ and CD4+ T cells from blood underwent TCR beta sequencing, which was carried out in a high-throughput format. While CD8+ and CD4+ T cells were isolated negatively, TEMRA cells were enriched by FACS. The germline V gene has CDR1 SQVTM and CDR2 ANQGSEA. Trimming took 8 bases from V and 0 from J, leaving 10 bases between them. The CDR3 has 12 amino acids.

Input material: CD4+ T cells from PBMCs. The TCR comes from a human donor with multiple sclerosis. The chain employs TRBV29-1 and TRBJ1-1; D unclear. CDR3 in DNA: TGCAGCCCGGGAGACATGAACACTGAAGCTTTCTTT. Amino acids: CSPGDMNTEAFF. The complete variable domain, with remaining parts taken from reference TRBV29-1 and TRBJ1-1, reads SAVISQKPSRDICQRGTSLTIQCQVDSQVTMMFWYRQQPGQSLTLIATANQGSEATYESGFVIDKFPISRPNLTFSTLTVSNMSPEDSSIYLCSPGDMNTEAFFGQGTRLTVV.